One sample yielded the 18 T cell receptor beta chains listed below, sequenced in a study of blood T cell repertoires in COVID-19. The method was immunoSEQ multiplex PCR; TCRdb's version includes in-frame clones alone and lacks a portion of them. The sample yields 85,000 to 120,000 clones, about 79% seen once. The sample was peripheral blood. The receptors shown here come from a man older than 75 with COVID-19, enrolled during active disease.

This chain's CDR3 is CASSWDRYSDTQYF. In DNA form, the CDR3 reads TGTGCCAGCAGCTGGGACAGATACTCAGATACGCAGTATTTT. The chain couples TRBV7-3 to TRBJ2-3; TRBD1 agrees at 7 bases. In germline, CDR1 is SGHTA, CDR2 FQGTGA. The CDR3 is made up of 14 amino acids. After removal of 4 bases from V and 4 bases from J, the junction contained 5 bases not matched to a gene. The full variable domain, with the rest looked up from reference TRBV7-3 and TRBJ2-3, is GAGVSQTPSNKVTEKGKYVELRCDPISGHTALYWYRQSLGQGPEFLIYFQGTGAADDSGLPNDRFFAVRPEGSVSTLKIQRTERGDSAVYLCASSWDRYSDTQYFGPGTRLTVL.

J is TRBJ1-3 and V is TRBV28; D remains ambiguous. V gave up 2 bases and J gave up 3 bases, with 17 bases separating them. Germline CDR1 is MDHEN and CDR2 is SYDVKM. The CDR3 loop spans 17 amino acids. CDR3 in amino acids: CASSLPRHYEGGNTIYF. As DNA, the CDR3 is TGTGCCAGCAGTTTACCCAGACACTACGAGGGTGGAAACACCATATATTTT.

CDR3 protein: CASSSGTARLETQYF. DNA of the CDR3: TGTGCCAGCAGCTCCGGGACAGCCCGATTAGAGACCCAGTACTTC. The chain has TRBV5-4 and TRBJ2-5; 7 bases line up with TRBD1. Per germline, CDR1 SGHNT and CDR2 YYREEE (reference sequence). The CDR3 is 15 residues long. V gave up 3 bases and J gave up 4 bases; unmatched junction bases: 9. Looking up the rest from reference TRBV5-4 and TRBJ2-5 gives the full variable domain: ETGVTQSPTHLIKTRGQQVTLRCSSQSGHNTVSWYQQALGQGPQFIFQYYREEENGRGNFPPRFSGLQFPNYSSELNVNALELDDSALYLCASSSGTARLETQYFGPGTRLLVL.

The CDR3 loop reads CATSDVQGGGYTF. The CDR3 region has the DNA TGTGCCACCAGTGATGTTCAGGGTGGTGGCTACACCTTC. The gene calls are TRBV24-1 and TRBJ1-2; D perhaps matches TRBD1 (5 bases). The V end lost 3 bases, the J end lost 7 bases, and 11 bases lay between the germline ends. Germline CDR1 and CDR2: KGHDR and SFDVKD. This CDR3 contains 13 residues.

This clone was counted only a few times. This chain links TRBV9 with TRBJ2-1; D is undetermined. This CDR3 is built from 15 residues. Trimming left V 0 bases short and J 5 bases short, with 12 bases between. In germline, CDR1 is SGDLS, CDR2 YYNGEE. The DNA for the CDR3 is TGTGCCAGCAGCGTAGGCGGCGGTCCGGACAATGAGCAGTTCTTC. Translating gives CASSVGGGPDNEQFF.

This clone appeared a few times. This sequence joins TRBV28 and TRBJ1-4; 9 bases line up with TRBD1. This CDR3 region has 13 residues. Trimming cost V 10 bases and J 8 bases; bases outside gene matches: 8. Germline CDR1 MDHEN, CDR2 SYDVKM. The CDR3 DNA follows: TGTGCCATCCACAGGGGGCAGGGGGAAAAACTGTTTTTT. Translating gives CAIHRGQGEKLFF.

The rearrangement joins TRBV7-8 to TRBJ2-3; 7 nucleotides agree with TRBD2. Germline CDR1 is SGHVS and CDR2 is FQNEAQ. Trimming took 2 bases from V and 2 from J; bases not matched to a gene: 4. The CDR3 is 15 amino acids. The CDR3 DNA reads as TGTGCCAGCAGCTTATCTAGCGGAGACACAGATACGCAGTATTTT. Amino acid sequence: CASSLSSGDTDTQYF.

The rearrangement links TRBV7-9 to TRBJ1-4; D call uncertain. The CDR3 runs to 14 residues. V was cut by 1 base and J by 8 bases, with 11 bases left in between. Germline values: CDR1 SEHNR, CDR2 FQNEAQ (reference sequence). CDR3: CASSLGIAGEKLFF. CDR3 bases: TGTGCCAGCAGCTTAGGAATCGCGGGGGAAAAACTGTTTTTT.

The chain joins TRBV15 to TRBJ1-1, with a weak D call TRBD1 (6 bases). V dropped 0 bases and J dropped 11 bases, with 19 bases sitting between them. CDR3 size: 15 residues. From germline, CDR1 is LNHNV and CDR2 YYDKDF (reference sequence). The DNA of the CDR3 is TGTGCCACCAGCAGAGATTACCGGGACAAAAGGGAGGCTTTCTTT. Protein sequence: CATSRDYRDKREAFF.

The chain is built from TRBV6-2 or TRBV6-3 and TRBJ2-5; TRBD2 matches 11 bases. The CDR3 loop spans 17 amino acids. Unmatched junction bases numbered 8, after V lost 0 bases and J lost 5 bases. CDR1 is MNHEY and CDR2 is SVGEGT in the germline V gene. DNA for the CDR3: TGTGCCAGCAGTTACTCCATACTAGCGGGGGATGTGGAGACCCAGTACTTC. Translated: CASSYSILAGDVETQYF.

V is TRBV24-1 and J is TRBJ2-3; tentative D call: TRBD2 (6 bases). Germline assignment: CDR1 KGHDR and CDR2 SFDVKD. CDR3 length equals 13 residues. Trimming left V 2 bases short and J 8 bases short, with 10 bases between. This CDR3 is CATSDSPGGTQYF. CDR3 in DNA: TGTGCCACCAGTGATTCACCCGGGGGTACGCAGTATTTT.

J is TRBJ1-2 and V is TRBV7-9; no definite D call. Trimming cost V 5 bases and J 2 bases, with 12 bases left between them. The germline CDR1 and CDR2 sequences are SEHNR and FQNEAQ (reference sequence). CDR3 length equals 14 residues. DNA for the CDR3: TGTGCCAGCAGCCCCCCCTCGGGGAACTATGGCTACACCTTC. Protein product: CASSPPSGNYGYTF.

This clone was detected only a few times. V usage is TRBV18 and J usage is TRBJ1-4; TRBD1 aligns across 9 bases. CDR1 is KGHSH and CDR2 is LQKENI in the germline V gene. The CDR3 consists of 14 residues. Germline trimming cut 2 bases from V and 8 bases from J; bases unmatched to any gene: 3. The CDR3 region has the DNA TGTGCCAGCTCACCAAGGACAGGGGAGGAAAAACTGTTTTTT. It encodes CASSPRTGEEKLFF.

The chain has TRBV6-5 and TRBJ1-3, with D unresolved. V was trimmed by 2 bases and J by 0 bases, leaving 8 bases between them. The germline gives CDR1 MNHEY, CDR2 SVGAGI. The CDR3 extends over 15 amino acids. The CDR3 loop is CASSYGEPSGNTIYF. DNA of the CDR3: TGTGCCAGCAGTTACGGGGAGCCCTCTGGAAACACCATATATTTT.

The chain carries TRBV5-4 and TRBJ2-1; D is undetermined. Germline assignment: CDR1 SGHNT and CDR2 YYREEE (reference sequence). The CDR3 has 15 residues. The V end was cut by 2 bases, the J end by 7 bases, with 16 bases between. The CDR3 coding sequence is TGTGCCAGCAGCTTCACCGCGGCCCAAGGTAATGAGCAGTTCTTC. Protein product: CASSFTAAQGNEQFF.

This clone appeared a few times. This chain uses TRBV5-1 with TRBJ2-1, with 8 nucleotides matching TRBD2. The CDR3 totals 15 residues. The germline V gene encodes CDR1 SGHRS and CDR2 YFSETQ. With 1 base clipped from V and 6 bases from J, the junction kept 6 bases outside the gene matches. CDR3 sequence reads: CASSLSGLAGNEQFF. DNA of the CDR3: TGCGCCAGCAGCTTGTCTGGCCTAGCGGGCAATGAGCAGTTCTTC.

This rearrangement joins TRBV4-3 to TRBJ1-2; TRBD1 agrees at 10 bases. V was pared by 4 bases and J by 6 bases, with 8 bases of the junction left unmatched. CDR1 is LGHNA, CDR2 YSLEER, per germline. The CDR3 consists of 15 residues. DNA for the CDR3: TGCGCCAGCAGCCCCCGGGACAGGGGTTTCAATGGCTACACCTTC. Translation gives CASSPRDRGFNGYTF.

The rearrangement joins TRBV29-1 to TRBJ2-1; D not resolved. This CDR3 region has 13 residues. V lost 7 bases, J lost 5 bases, and 15 bases lay in between. The V gene's germline CDR1 is SQVTM and CDR2 ANQGSEA. CDR3 DNA: TGCAGCGCCGCCGGAATAGCCGACAATGAGCAGTTCTTC. Its protein product is CSAAGIADNEQFF.